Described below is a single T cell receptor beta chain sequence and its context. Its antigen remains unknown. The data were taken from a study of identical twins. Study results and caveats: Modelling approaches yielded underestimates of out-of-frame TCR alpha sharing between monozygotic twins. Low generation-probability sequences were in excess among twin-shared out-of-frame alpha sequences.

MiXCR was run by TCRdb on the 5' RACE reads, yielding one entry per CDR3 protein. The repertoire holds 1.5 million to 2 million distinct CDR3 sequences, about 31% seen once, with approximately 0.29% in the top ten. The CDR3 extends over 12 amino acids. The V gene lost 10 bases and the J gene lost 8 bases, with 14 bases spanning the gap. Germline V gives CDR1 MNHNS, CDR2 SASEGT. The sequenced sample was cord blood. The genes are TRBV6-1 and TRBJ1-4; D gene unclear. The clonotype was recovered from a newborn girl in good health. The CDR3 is CATRSGGEKLFF. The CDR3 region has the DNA TGTGCCACCAGGAGCGGCGGAGAAAAACTGTTTTTT.